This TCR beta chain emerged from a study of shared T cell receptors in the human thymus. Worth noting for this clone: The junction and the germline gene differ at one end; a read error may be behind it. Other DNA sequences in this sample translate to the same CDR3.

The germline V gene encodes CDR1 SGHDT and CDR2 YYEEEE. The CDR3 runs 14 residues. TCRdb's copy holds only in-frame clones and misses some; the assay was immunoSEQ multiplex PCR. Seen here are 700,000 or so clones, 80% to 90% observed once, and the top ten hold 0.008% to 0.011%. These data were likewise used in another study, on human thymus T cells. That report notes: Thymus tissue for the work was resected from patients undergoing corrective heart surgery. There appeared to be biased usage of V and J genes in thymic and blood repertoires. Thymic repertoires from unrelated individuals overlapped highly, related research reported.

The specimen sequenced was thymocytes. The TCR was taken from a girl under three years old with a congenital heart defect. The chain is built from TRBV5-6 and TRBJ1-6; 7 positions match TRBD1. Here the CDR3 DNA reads TGCGCCATAGATGGGACAGTCGGTAATTCACCCCTCCACTTT. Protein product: CAIDGTVGNSPLHF.